These 10 T cell receptor beta chains were all obtained from the same sample, sequenced in a study of naive and memory T cell subsets (dated 2017 in TCRdb). Receptors were amplified or captured by UMI-ligation and nested PCR. Instrument used: Illumina MiSeq. The beta constant-region primer consisted of an equimolar mixture of two oligonucleotides that together covered TRBC1 and TRBC2. The public reads were reanalyzed by TCRdb: fastp trimming at Q25, MiXCR alignment, in-frame beta chains only. CDR3 protein duplicates are merged, each entry listing the most common genes and DNA. The table for this sample lists 140,000 to 150,000 distinct CDR3 sequences; about a sixth of them were counted only once. The biggest ten clones account for around 0.14% of the sample. Sequenced material: naive CD4+ T cells from blood. The cell subset or site label corresponds to: naive T cells, CD45RA high CD27+. These receptors came from a human donor in good health.

The rearrangement joins TRBV14 to TRBJ2-1; the match to TRBD2 covers 11 bases. This CDR3 contains 15 residues. V lost 2 bases to trimming and J lost 10 bases; unmatched junction nucleotides: 7. Germline CDR1 is SGHDN and CDR2 is FVKESK. CDR3 sequence (DNA): TGTGCCAGCAGCCAATACCTCGGGACTAGCGGCGAGCAGTTCTTC. This sequence encodes CASSQYLGTSGEQFF.

This clonotype was counted at least ten times. The chain recombines TRBV5-6 with TRBJ2-2, with 11 bases aligning to TRBD2. Germline V gives CDR1 SGHDT, CDR2 YYEEEE. The CDR3 totals 16 residues. The ends lost 6 bases at V and 5 bases at J; junction bases unmatched: 9. The CDR3 DNA follows: TGTGCCAGCACCCTGGTGGGACTAGCGGAAACCGGGGAGCTGTTTTTT. It translates to CASTLVGLAETGELFF.

This clonotype came up a few times. The chain combines TRBV29-1 with TRBJ1-5; 8 bases agree with TRBD1. From germline, CDR1 is SQVTM and CDR2 ANQGSEA. The CDR3 consists of 13 residues. The trim removed 6 bases at V and 8 bases at J, leaving 9 bases unmatched. CDR3 sequence reads: CSVETGVMEPQHF. CDR3 DNA: TGCAGCGTGGAGACAGGGGTGATGGAGCCCCAGCATTTT.

V usage is TRBV12-3 or TRBV12-4 and J usage is TRBJ2-3; the match to TRBD2 covers 7 bases. The V gene end was trimmed by 4 bases and the J gene end by 0 bases; junction bases not matched to a gene: 13. The CDR3 sequence is 18 residues long. CDR3 region: CASSSRRSASGSTDTQYF. The CDR3 DNA is TGTGCCAGCAGTTCACGACGGTCGGCTAGCGGTAGCACAGATACGCAGTATTTT.

This clonotype appeared many times. V gene TRBV27 combines with J gene TRBJ2-7; 10 nucleotides match TRBD1. This CDR3 has 15 residues. Germline V gene lookup returns CDR1 MNHEY and CDR2 SMNVEV (reference sequence). Trimming at V came to 1 base and at J to 7 bases, leaving 7 bases not matched to a gene. The CDR3 protein is CASSLWGTGAREQYF. The CDR3 DNA reads TGTGCCAGCAGTTTATGGGGGACAGGGGCGCGGGAGCAGTACTTC.

This clonotype came up a few times. The rearrangement links TRBV2 to TRBJ2-3; 7 nucleotides match TRBD1. The trim removed 7 bases at V and 2 bases at J, leaving 15 bases unmatched. This CDR3 has 17 amino acids. The germline CDR1 and CDR2 sequences are SNHLY and FYNNEI. In DNA, the CDR3 is TGTGCCAGCAATCCTATCCACGGCAGGGGGATCACAGATACGCAGTATTTT. Its translation: CASNPIHGRGITDTQYF.

The chain couples TRBV5-1 to TRBJ2-1, with 8 bases identical to TRBD2. Looked up from germline, CDR1 is SGHRS and CDR2 is YFSETQ. With V trimmed by 1 base and J by 9 bases, 6 bases remained unmatched. The CDR3 is made up of 14 amino acids. CDR3 region: CASSLSALAVEQFF. The CDR3 DNA is TGCGCCAGCAGCTTGTCGGCACTAGCGGTTGAGCAGTTCTTC. The full variable domain, completed using reference TRBV5-1 and TRBJ2-1, is KAGVTQTPRYLIKTRGQQVTLSCSPISGHRSVSWYQQTPGQGLQFLFEYFSETQRNKGNFPGRFSGRQFSNSRSEMNVSTLELGDSALYLCASSLSALAVEQFFGPGTRLTVL.

The rearrangement links TRBV6-5 to TRBJ2-1; a possible D gene is TRBD2 (6 bases). From germline, CDR1 is MNHEY and CDR2 SVGAGI. V gave up 6 bases and J gave up 5 bases, with 20 bases separating them. CDR3 size: 16 residues. The DNA of the CDR3 is TGTGCCAGCAGACGAGCCGGGACTGCCACGGACAATGAGCAGTTCTTC. Its protein is CASRRAGTATDNEQFF.

This clonotype was detected only a few times. This chain connects TRBV6-1 to TRBJ2-5, with D possibly being TRBD1 (5 bases). V was shortened by 1 base and J by 1 base, with 13 bases between the two germline ends. Looked up from germline, CDR1 is MNHNS and CDR2 is SASEGT. CDR3 length equals 16 residues. CDR3 bases: TGTGCCAGCAGTGAAGGGGGCGCAAGGTTCCAAGAGACCCAGTACTTC. Its protein product is CASSEGGARFQETQYF.

This clonotype occurred many times. The V call is TRBV7-2, the J call TRBJ2-7; 7 bases map to TRBD2. Germline V gene data show CDR1 as SGHTA and CDR2 as FQGNSA. The junction had 10 bases not matched to a gene; V was cut back by 5 bases and J by 6 bases. The CDR3 consists of 14 residues. The CDR3 region is CASSPPAGVREQYF. The CDR3 DNA reads as TGTGCCAGCAGCCCCCCGGCGGGAGTCCGCGAGCAGTACTTC.